This TCR beta chain was identified during a study of T cell changes during pregnancy in multiple sclerosis (dated by TCRdb to between 2018 and 2020). In terms of the full investigation: Changes in the T cell repertoire over the course of pregnancy were examined in this study in women with multiple sclerosis.

CDR1 and CDR2 are drawn from the germline V gene: MNHEY, SVGAGI. CDR3 length: 14 amino acids, cysteine to phenylalanine. Only the CDR3 region is kept as DNA, spanning 42 bases read in frame from base 1. Germline trimming amounts to 5 bases on V and 4 bases on J, with 7 as the count of junction bases outside the gene matches. With respect to this clone: Its target antigen remains unknown. It has no much larger one-base neighbor in the sample; base qualities were not kept.

The library was generated by the immunoSEQ multiplex PCR assay. This immuneACCESS table, as held by TCRdb, lists in-frame sequences with V and J called but not all clones. Of the missing ones, under half trace to an unresolved V gene in checked studies; the others have no known cause. Here the sample has tens of thousands of clones; 88% occur a single time. Together, the top ten hold roughly 5% of the sample. In this chain, TRBV6-5 is recombined with TRBJ1-2; 7 of the junction bases match TRBD1. The sample here was peripheral blood, taken in the first trimester of pregnancy. The receptor was isolated from a female donor in good health, enrolled as a control in a pregnancy study. The CDR3 loop reads CASSRDRAFYGYTF. The DNA sequence follows: TGTGCCAGCAGTCGAGACAGGGCTTTCTATGGCTACACCTTC.